This T cell receptor beta chain was observed in a study of cytomegalovirus exposure and HLA in healthy donors. General study points: On later analysis, the bulk of CMV-associated TCR beta chains appeared to be HLA-restricted.

CDR1 is MGHRA and CDR2 is YSYEKL in the germline V gene. The CDR3 has 16 amino acids. V was pared by 2 bases and J by 4 bases, with 7 bases of the junction left unmatched. PCR amplification relied on 60 Vbeta primers (plus 13 Jbeta primers). The table came from immunoSEQ multiplex PCR; TCRdb's copy has only in-frame clones and leaves some out. The repertoire holds about 150,000 clones, with 79% as singletons. As for this clone: Its specificity is unknown.

This receptor was identified in a middle-aged man in good health and CMV-seropositive. The chain links TRBV4-1 to TRBJ1-5; 8 positions match TRBD1. Sample: PBMCs. The CDR3 DNA reads as TGCGCCAGCAGCCAACTATGGACAGGGCCAAATCAGCCCCAGCATTTT. This gives the protein CASSQLWTGPNQPQHF.